The 27 T cell receptor beta chains presented below share a single source sample, sequenced in a study of lymphopenia after photon versus proton radiotherapy. TCRdb keeps only in-frame clones here, not all; method: immunoSEQ multiplex PCR. Found here are 65,000 or so clones, about nine tenths of them singletons; the top ten hold 13%. The sequences come from peripheral blood, collected from a patient treated with proton-based radiotherapy. The receptors shown here come from a man older than 75 with esophageal cancer.

This clone appeared a single time. This chain connects TRBV12-5 to TRBJ2-1; 11 bases fit TRBD2. After removal of 5 bases from V and 9 bases from J, the junction contained 9 bases not matched to a gene. Per germline, CDR1 LGHNT and CDR2 FRNRAP. The CDR3 runs to 15 residues. Here the CDR3 reads CASGPLASGGSEQFF. CDR3 in DNA: TGTGCTAGTGGTCCCTTGGCTAGCGGGGGGAGTGAGCAGTTCTTC.

The J gene is TRBJ1-6, the V gene TRBV7-2; D not certain. The length of the CDR3 is 15 residues. Per germline, CDR1 SGHTA and CDR2 FQGNSA. Trimming took off 1 base at V and 9 bases at J, with 13 bases between the two ends. The CDR3 sequence: CASSLVTEGGSPLHF. CDR3 nucleotide sequence: TGTGCCAGCAGCTTAGTCACAGAAGGCGGTTCACCCCTCCACTTT.

The V gene is TRBV5-4, the J gene TRBJ1-2; no clear D gene. Per the germline V gene, CDR1 is SGHNT and CDR2 is YYREEE (reference sequence). Trimming stripped 0 bases from V and 3 bases from J, with 12 bases between. CDR3 length equals 15 residues. CDR3 residues: CASSLDPGGDYGYTF. CDR3 in DNA: TGTGCCAGCAGCTTGGATCCGGGCGGGGACTATGGCTACACCTTC.

The table lists this clone with a few counts. The chain combines TRBV19 with TRBJ2-2; the match to TRBD2 covers 10 bases. V gave up 11 bases and J gave up 0 bases; unmatched junction bases: 9. CDR1 and CDR2 from the germline V gene are LNHDA and SQIVND (reference sequence). The CDR3 totals 16 residues. CDR3 in amino acids: CASRSLAGANTGELFF. CDR3 nucleotide sequence: TGTGCCTCAAGAAGCCTAGCGGGAGCGAACACCGGGGAGCTGTTTTTT. The full variable domain, with the rest looked up from reference TRBV19 and TRBJ2-2, is DGGITQSPKYLFRKEGQNVTLSCEQNLNHDAMYWYRQDPGQGLRLIYYSQIVNDFQKGDIAEGYSVSREKKESFPLTVTSAQKNPTAFYLCASRSLAGANTGELFFGEGSRLTVL.

V is TRBV30 and J is TRBJ2-7, with TRBD1 matching 8 bases. V lost 2 bases, J lost 1 base, and 10 bases stayed unmatched. Germline assignment: CDR1 GTSNPN and CDR2 SVGIG (reference sequence). CDR3 length equals 16 residues. This CDR3 reads CAWSTHDRGPSYEQYF. The CDR3 nucleotides are TGTGCCTGGAGTACTCACGACAGGGGTCCATCCTACGAGCAGTACTTC.

This clone occurred once. The chain links TRBV2 to TRBJ1-2; D is ambiguous. The germline V and J ends were trimmed by 4 bases and 6 bases, with 12 bases remaining between them. CDR1 SNHLY and CDR2 FYNNEI come from the germline V gene. The CDR3 has 13 residues. Here the CDR3 DNA reads TGTGCCAGCAGTGGTGACCTTGGGGATGGCTACACCTTC. Translation gives CASSGDLGDGYTF.

The chain is built from TRBV6-5 and TRBJ1-5; TRBD1 matches 8 bases. CDR1 MNHEY and CDR2 SVGAGI come from the germline V gene. Trimming removed 2 bases from V and 7 bases from J; junction bases left unmatched: 1. This CDR3 spans 13 amino acids. The CDR3 DNA reads TGTGCCAGCAGTTACGCAGGGGGCCAGCCCCAGCATTTT. This encodes CASSYAGGQPQHF.

This rearrangement joins TRBV7-9 to TRBJ2-1; the match to TRBD1 covers 9 bases. Per germline, CDR1 SEHNR and CDR2 FQNEAQ (reference sequence). The CDR3 extends over 16 amino acids. The J segment lost 14 bases and the V segment lost 5 bases, leaving 19 bases of the junction unmatched. CDR3 sequence: CASSRPGDRVARGEFF. The CDR3 DNA reads as TGTGCCAGCAGCCGCCCTGGGGACAGGGTGGCTAGGGGAGAGTTCTTC.

The chain employs TRBV27 and TRBJ2-7, with D possibly TRBD2 on 6 matching bases. V gave up 5 bases and J gave up 6 bases, with 26 bases separating them. The CDR3 extends over 17 amino acids. Germline V lookup: CDR1 MNHEY, CDR2 SMNVEV (reference sequence). CDR3 region: CASSPLRGLAITSEQYF. The CDR3 region has the DNA TGTGCCAGCAGTCCCCTCCGTGGGCTAGCGATAACTTCCGAGCAGTACTTC.

The rearrangement links TRBV4-2 to TRBJ1-6; D is perhaps TRBD1 (6 bases). The CDR3 covers 15 residues. CDR1 LGHNA and CDR2 YNFKEQ come from the germline V gene. Between the trimmed V and J ends, which lost 2 bases and 8 bases, there was a span of 13 bases. The CDR3 DNA sequence: TGTGCCAGCAGCCAACCCCGACAGGAGTATTCACCCCTCCACTTT. Translated: CASSQPRQEYSPLHF.

The chain links TRBV15 to TRBJ1-5, with D uncertain. Trimming shortened V by 5 bases and J by 4 bases, and 12 bases separated the two germline ends. The CDR3 sequence is 14 residues long. Germline assignment: CDR1 LNHNV and CDR2 YYDKDF (reference sequence). The CDR3 nucleotides are TGTGCCACCAGCGGGCGGATTTTAAATCAGCCCCAGCATTTT. Translating gives CATSGRILNQPQHF.

The CDR3 sequence is CASSLEWFGVNEQFF. DNA for the CDR3: TGTGCCAGCAGCTTAGAGTGGTTCGGGGTCAATGAGCAGTTCTTC. This chain connects TRBV7-2 to TRBJ2-1; weak D call: TRBD2 (5 bases). Trimming removed 1 base from V and 6 bases from J, with 13 bases in between. CDR1 SGHTA and CDR2 FQGNSA come from the germline V gene. The CDR3 consists of 15 residues.

This clone was seen a single time. This chain joins TRBV7-3 and TRBJ2-2; possibly TRBD2 for D (7 bases). Trimming shortened V by 5 bases and J by 5 bases, and 18 bases separated the two germline ends. The CDR3 length is 16 residues. The germline V gene encodes CDR1 SGHTA and CDR2 FQGTGA. In DNA form, the CDR3 reads TGTGCCAGCAGCCGTCAACCGGGGGGCGGTACCGGGGAGCTGTTTTTT. It encodes CASSRQPGGGTGELFF.

V gene TRBV4-3 combines with J gene TRBJ2-7; 8 bases fit TRBD1. From germline, CDR1 is LGHNA and CDR2 YSLEER. The CDR3 contains 16 residues. The ends lost 2 bases at V and 1 base at J; junction bases unmatched: 7. The CDR3 bases are TGCGCCAGCAGCCAACGGGCAGGGGGCTTTTCCTACGAGCAGTACTTC. This translates into CASSQRAGGFSYEQYF.

The chain uses TRBV5-5 and TRBJ1-1; 8 bases match TRBD1. Germline V gene lookup returns CDR1 SGHKS and CDR2 YYEKEE (reference sequence). This CDR3 spans 14 amino acids. Germline trimming cut 4 bases from V and 4 bases from J; bases unmatched to any gene: 6. In DNA form, the CDR3 reads TGTGCCAGCAGCAACAGGGGGTTCGGCACTGAAGCTTTCTTT. It translates to CASSNRGFGTEAFF.

This chain links TRBV7-9 with TRBJ2-6; possibly TRBD1 for D (6 bases). The length of the CDR3 is 15 residues. The V end was cut by 6 bases, the J end by 2 bases, with 11 bases between. Germline CDR1 is SEHNR and CDR2 is FQNEAQ (reference sequence). Written as DNA, the CDR3 is TGTGCCAGCAGGCCCAGGGGAGCTGGGGCCAACGTCCTGACTTTC. As protein: CASRPRGAGANVLTF.

This chain connects TRBV6-6 to TRBJ2-2, with D unresolved. V shed 4 bases and J shed 7 bases, with 13 bases lying between them. From germline, CDR1 is MNHNY and CDR2 SVGAGI (reference sequence). The CDR3 has 14 residues. The CDR3 DNA reads TGTGCCAGCAGTTTATCAGGCCCAGACGGGGAGCTGTTTTTT. It yields the protein CASSLSGPDGELFF.

This clone is a singleton in its sample. The rearrangement uses TRBV10-2 and TRBJ2-7; 7 nucleotides match TRBD2. J lost 3 bases, V lost 2 bases, and 10 bases had no gene match. The CDR3 contains 16 residues. The germline gives CDR1 WSHSY, CDR2 SAAADI. The CDR3 sequence is CASSENPASGLYEQYF. The CDR3 DNA reads TGCGCCAGCAGTGAGAATCCGGCTAGCGGACTCTACGAGCAGTACTTC.

The chain has TRBV4-3 and TRBJ2-7; TRBD2 might be the D (5 bases). Trimming pared 0 bases from V and 1 base from J, leaving 10 bases between. The CDR3 is 15 residues long. Germline assignment: CDR1 LGHNA and CDR2 YSLEER. The DNA for the CDR3 is TGCGCCAGCAGCCAAGAAATAGCGACTTCCTACGAGCAGTACTTC. Amino acid sequence: CASSQEIATSYEQYF.

This clone was found once. The rearrangement links TRBV6-6 to TRBJ1-1; D not resolved. Deletions cut 7 bases from V and 0 bases from J, with 12 bases between. There are 14 residues in the CDR3. Germline CDR1 reads MNHNY; CDR2 reads SVGAGI (reference sequence). In DNA, the CDR3 is TGTGCCAGCACCCAAGGGTCTATGAACACTGAAGCTTTCTTT. Its translation: CASTQGSMNTEAFF.

In its sample, this clone was seen once. The genes are TRBV18 and TRBJ1-1; D unresolved. Trimming took off 6 bases at V and 0 bases at J, with 17 bases between the two ends. The CDR3 extends over 16 amino acids. CDR1 is KGHSH, CDR2 LQKENI, per germline. DNA of the CDR3: TGTGCCAGCTCGGACGGTAATTCTATGTTGAACACTGAAGCTTTCTTT. Protein product: CASSDGNSMLNTEAFF.

The chain combines TRBV10-3 with TRBJ2-2; TRBD1 aligns across 8 bases. J was trimmed by 1 base and V by 3 bases; bases with no gene match: 7. There are 17 residues in the CDR3. CDR1 is ENHRY and CDR2 is SYGVKD in the germline V gene. The CDR3 DNA reads TGTGCCATCAGTGATCCCGACAGGGGACAGAACACCGGGGAGCTGTTTTTT. Its translation is CAISDPDRGQNTGELFF.

The rearrangement uses TRBV27 and TRBJ2-1; TRBD1 matches 7 bases. The ends lost 6 bases at V and 4 bases at J; junction bases unmatched: 9. The CDR3 loop spans 15 amino acids. CDR1 and CDR2 from the germline V gene are MNHEY and SMNVEV (reference sequence). The CDR3 DNA sequence: TGTGCCAGCAGCAGGACAGGATCCCCTTACAATGAGCAGTTCTTC. Protein: CASSRTGSPYNEQFF.

The V and J genes are TRBV7-2 and TRBJ2-1, with TRBD2 identical over 13 bases. Germline V gives CDR1 SGHTA, CDR2 FQGNSA. CDR3 length: 17 amino acids. Trimming removed 4 bases from V and 6 bases from J; junction bases left unmatched: 9. The CDR3 protein is CASSSLAGGPLGNEQFF. The CDR3 DNA reads as TGTGCCAGCAGCTCACTAGCGGGAGGGCCTCTGGGCAATGAGCAGTTCTTC.

This clone was recorded only once. V is TRBV7-9 and J is TRBJ2-4, with D perhaps matching TRBD1 (6 bases). The CDR3 is 13 residues long. Trimming cost V 5 bases and J 4 bases, with 9 bases left between them. From germline, CDR1 is SEHNR and CDR2 FQNEAQ (reference sequence). The CDR3 spells CASSVTGKNIQYF. In nucleotides, the CDR3 is TGTGCCAGCAGCGTCACAGGGAAAAACATTCAGTACTTC.

The rearrangement joins TRBV7-8 to TRBJ2-1; tentative D call: TRBD2 (5 bases). Germline V gives CDR1 SGHVS, CDR2 FQNEAQ. The CDR3 contains 16 residues. The germline V and J ends were trimmed by 4 bases and 0 bases, with 13 bases remaining between them. The CDR3 DNA sequence: TGTGCCAGCAGCTCCCCGAGGGCGGCCTCCTACAATGAGCAGTTCTTC. Protein sequence: CASSSPRAASYNEQFF. The full variable domain, with the rest looked up from reference TRBV7-8 and TRBJ2-1, is GAGVSQSPRYKVAKRGQDVALRCDPISGHVSLFWYQQALGQGPEFLTYFQNEAQLDKSGLPSDRFFAERPEGSVSTLKIQRTQQEDSAVYLCASSSPRAASYNEQFFGPGTRLTVL.

V usage is TRBV9 and J usage is TRBJ1-1, with D uncertain. The CDR3 is made up of 12 amino acids. Germline V gene lookup returns CDR1 SGDLS and CDR2 YYNGEE. The V gene lost 4 bases and the J gene lost 8 bases, with 12 bases spanning the gap. The CDR3 nucleotides read TGTGCCAGCAGCCCCCCGCCGGGGGAAGCTTTCTTT. Amino acids: CASSPPPGEAFF.